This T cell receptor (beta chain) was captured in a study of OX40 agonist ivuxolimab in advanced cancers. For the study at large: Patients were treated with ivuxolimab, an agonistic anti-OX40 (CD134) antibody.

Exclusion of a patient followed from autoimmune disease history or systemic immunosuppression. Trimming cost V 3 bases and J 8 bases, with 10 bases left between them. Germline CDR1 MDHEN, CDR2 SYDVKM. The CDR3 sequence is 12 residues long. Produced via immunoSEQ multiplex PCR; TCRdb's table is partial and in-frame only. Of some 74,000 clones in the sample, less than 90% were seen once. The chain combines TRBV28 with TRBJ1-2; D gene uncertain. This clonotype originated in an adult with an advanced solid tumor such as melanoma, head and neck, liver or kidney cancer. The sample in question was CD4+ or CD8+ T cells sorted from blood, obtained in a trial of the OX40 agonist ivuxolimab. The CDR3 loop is CASSFFSGGYTF. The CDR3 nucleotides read TGTGCCAGCAGTTTTTTTAGTGGCGGCTACACCTTC.